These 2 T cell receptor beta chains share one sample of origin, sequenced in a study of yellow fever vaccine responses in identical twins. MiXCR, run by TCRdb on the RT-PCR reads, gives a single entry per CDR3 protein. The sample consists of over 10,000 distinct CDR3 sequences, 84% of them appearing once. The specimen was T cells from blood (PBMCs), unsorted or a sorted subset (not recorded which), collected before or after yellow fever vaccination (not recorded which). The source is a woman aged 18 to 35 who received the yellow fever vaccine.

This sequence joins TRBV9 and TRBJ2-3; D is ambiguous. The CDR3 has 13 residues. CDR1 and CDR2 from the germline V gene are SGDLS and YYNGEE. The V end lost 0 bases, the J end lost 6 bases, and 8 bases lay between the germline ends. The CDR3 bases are TGTGCCAGCAGCGTAGTCGCTGGGGATACGCAGTATTTT. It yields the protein CASSVVAGDTQYF.

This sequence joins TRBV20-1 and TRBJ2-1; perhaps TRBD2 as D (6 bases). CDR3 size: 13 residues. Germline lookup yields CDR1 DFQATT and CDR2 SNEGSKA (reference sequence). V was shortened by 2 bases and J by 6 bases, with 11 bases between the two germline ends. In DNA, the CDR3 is TGCAGTGCTAGATCGGGAGTGGGCAATGAGCAGTTCTTC. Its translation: CSARSGVGNEQFF.